The 13 T cell receptor beta chains below all came from one sample that was sequenced in a study of shared clonotypes between healthy human individuals. Using immunoSEQ multiplex PCR, the repertoire was profiled, and TCRdb retains in-frame clones only, with some absent. The data show fewer than 700,000 clones, with roughly four fifths seen just once and more than 10% held by the top ten. The material sequenced was PBMCs. The receptors here all came from a woman aged 40 to 49 in good health. Some clones in this sample may be carry-over from other donors' samples.

This clone was counted many times. The chain uses TRBV27 and TRBJ2-7, with 7 bases that match TRBD2. Germline-derived CDR1 and CDR2 are MNHEY and SMNVEV (reference sequence). The V segment lost 7 bases and the J segment 2 bases; nucleotides outside the gene matches: 11. The CDR3 loop spans 15 amino acids. CDR3 region: CASIRHGAGAYEQYF. CDR3 nucleotide sequence: TGTGCCAGCATCCGGCATGGGGCGGGAGCCTACGAGCAGTACTTC.

V is TRBV7-6 and J is TRBJ1-1; TRBD1 matches at 7 bases. The junction had 5 bases not matched to a gene; V was cut back by 2 bases and J by 2 bases. This CDR3 spans 15 amino acids. Germline V lookup: CDR1 SGHVS, CDR2 FNYEAQ. Here the CDR3 DNA reads TGTGCCAGCAGCTTAAGAGACAGGGCAAACACTGAAGCTTTCTTT. It translates to CASSLRDRANTEAFF.

The chain combines TRBV11-2 with TRBJ1-3; D is unclear. The germline V gene encodes CDR1 SGHAT and CDR2 FQNNGV. CDR3 length: 16 amino acids. The V gene lost 5 bases and the J gene lost 0 bases, with 14 bases spanning the gap. The CDR3 is CASSRPRTDSGNTIYF. CDR3 DNA sequence: TGTGCCAGCAGCCGACCCCGGACGGACTCTGGAAACACCATATATTTT.

The chain is built from TRBV29-1 and TRBJ1-2; D gene unclear. The germline gives CDR1 SQVTM, CDR2 ANQGSEA. V was trimmed by 3 bases and J by 2 bases, leaving 16 bases between them. CDR3 length: 15 amino acids. The chain's CDR3 is CSVESMPYGNYGYTF. In DNA, the CDR3 is TGCAGCGTTGAGTCTATGCCCTACGGGAACTATGGCTACACCTTC.

The rearrangement joins TRBV10-2 to TRBJ2-7; TRBD2 aligns across 11 bases. The CDR3 spans 14 residues. CDR1 and CDR2 from the germline V gene are WSHSY and SAAADI. Trimming at V came to 6 bases and at J to 2 bases, leaving 3 bases not matched to a gene. For the CDR3, the DNA is TGCGCCAGCAGAACTAGCGGGAGAACCTACGAGCAGTACTTC. Translating gives CASRTSGRTYEQYF.

As concerns this clone: In the same sample, other DNA sequences code for this CDR3. The chain has TRBV7-9 and TRBJ1-2, with 9 bases that match TRBD1. Germline V gene lookup returns CDR1 SEHNR and CDR2 FQNEAQ (reference sequence). The CDR3 has 16 amino acids. The trim removed 3 bases at V and 0 bases at J, leaving 5 bases unmatched. CDR3 DNA sequence: TGTGCCAGCAGCTTCGGACAGGGGTGGGCTAACTATGGCTACACCTTC. It translates to CASSFGQGWANYGYTF.

The V gene is TRBV2, the J gene TRBJ2-7; 8 bases align to TRBD1. V gave up 6 bases and J gave up 2 bases; unmatched junction bases: 15. The CDR3 runs 17 residues. CDR1 SNHLY and CDR2 FYNNEI come from the germline V gene. In DNA, the CDR3 is TGTGCCAGCAGAGGAAGACGCCGGGACAGGCGCCCCTACGAGCAGTACTTC. It yields the protein CASRGRRRDRRPYEQYF.

Regarding this clone: Other nucleotide sequences from this sample produce the same CDR3. V gene TRBV5-1 combines with J gene TRBJ2-5, with unresolved D. The V gene's germline CDR1 is SGHRS and CDR2 YFSETQ. The length of the CDR3 is 13 residues. Between the trimmed V and J ends, which lost 2 bases and 5 bases, there was a span of 10 bases. The CDR3 loop is CASSFRLGETQYF. CDR3 coding DNA: TGCGCCAGCAGCTTCCGACTCGGGGAGACCCAGTACTTC.

The CDR3 spells CAISDKGQHNEKLFF. The CDR3 DNA is TGTGCCATCAGTGACAAAGGACAGCATAATGAAAAACTGTTTTTT. The chain links TRBV10-3 to TRBJ1-4; D is perhaps TRBD1 (6 bases). The length of the CDR3 is 15 residues. With 3 bases removed from V and 4 bases from J, the gap between germline ends came to 12 bases. Looked up from germline, CDR1 is ENHRY and CDR2 is SYGVKD.

The V gene is TRBV18, the J gene TRBJ2-1, with 9 bases matching TRBD1. V trimming: 0 bases; J trimming: 6 bases; junction bases outside the gene matches: 9. The CDR3 contains 17 residues. CDR1 KGHSH and CDR2 LQKENI come from the germline V gene. Written as DNA, the CDR3 is TGTGCCAGCTCACCACCCGGTAACAGGGGGCTTCTCAATGAGCAGTTCTTC. Its protein product is CASSPPGNRGLLNEQFF.

This clone was detected many times. The same CDR3 also results from other DNA sequences found in this sample. The rearrangement uses TRBV9 and TRBJ2-1; the D is unclear. The ends were cut back, 0 bases at V and 0 bases at J, with 10 bases in the middle. CDR1 is SGDLS and CDR2 is YYNGEE in the germline V gene. CDR3 size: 16 residues. For the CDR3, the DNA is TGTGCCAGCAGCGTAGATGGCGCCAACTCCTACAATGAGCAGTTCTTC. Translation gives CASSVDGANSYNEQFF.

CDR3 amino acids: CASSWDRGNEQFF. CDR3 nucleotide sequence: TGTGCCAGCAGTTGGGACAGGGGGAATGAGCAGTTCTTC. The chain is built from TRBV27 and TRBJ2-1, with TRBD1 identical over 11 bases. The V gene end was trimmed by 4 bases and the J gene end by 7 bases; junction bases not matched to a gene: 0. There are 13 residues in the CDR3. Looked up from germline, CDR1 is MNHEY and CDR2 is SMNVEV (reference sequence).

The chain joins TRBV7-9 to TRBJ2-7, with a weak D call TRBD2 (6 bases). Looked up from germline, CDR1 is SEHNR and CDR2 is FQNEAQ (reference sequence). The CDR3 extends over 15 amino acids. V was pared by 5 bases and J by 3 bases, with 17 bases between. CDR3 residues: CASSPFGGSDYEQYF. The CDR3 DNA reads as TGTGCCAGCAGCCCCTTCGGGGGTTCCGACTACGAGCAGTACTTC.